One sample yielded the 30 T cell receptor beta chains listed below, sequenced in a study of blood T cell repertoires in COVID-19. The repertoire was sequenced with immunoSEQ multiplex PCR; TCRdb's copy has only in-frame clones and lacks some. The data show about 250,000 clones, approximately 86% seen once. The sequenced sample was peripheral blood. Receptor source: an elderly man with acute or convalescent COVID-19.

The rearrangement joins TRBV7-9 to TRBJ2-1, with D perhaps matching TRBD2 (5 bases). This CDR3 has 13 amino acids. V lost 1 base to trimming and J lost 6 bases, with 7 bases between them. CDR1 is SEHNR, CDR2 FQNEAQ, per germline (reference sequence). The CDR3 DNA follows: TGTGCCAGCAGCTTAGTTACTAGCAATGAGCAGTTCTTC. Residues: CASSLVTSNEQFF. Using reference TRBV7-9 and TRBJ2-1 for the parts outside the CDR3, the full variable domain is DTGVSQNPRHKITKRGQNVTFRCDPISEHNRLYWYRQTLGQGPEFLTYFQNEAQLEKSRLLSDRFSAERPKGSFSTLEIQRTEQGDSAMYLCASSLVTSNEQFFGPGTRLTVL.

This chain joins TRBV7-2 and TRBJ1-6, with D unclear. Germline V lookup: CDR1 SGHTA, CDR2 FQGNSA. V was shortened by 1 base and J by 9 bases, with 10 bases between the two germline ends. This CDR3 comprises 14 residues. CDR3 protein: CASSLGVSGSPLHF. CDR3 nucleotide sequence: TGTGCCAGCAGCTTAGGAGTTAGTGGTTCACCCCTCCACTTT.

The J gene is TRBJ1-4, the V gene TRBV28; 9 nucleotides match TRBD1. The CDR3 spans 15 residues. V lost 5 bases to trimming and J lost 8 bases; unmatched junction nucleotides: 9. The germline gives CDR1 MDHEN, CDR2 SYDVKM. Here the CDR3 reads CASSKQGAIREKLFF. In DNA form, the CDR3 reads TGTGCCAGCAGTAAACAGGGGGCTATAAGGGAAAAACTGTTTTTT.

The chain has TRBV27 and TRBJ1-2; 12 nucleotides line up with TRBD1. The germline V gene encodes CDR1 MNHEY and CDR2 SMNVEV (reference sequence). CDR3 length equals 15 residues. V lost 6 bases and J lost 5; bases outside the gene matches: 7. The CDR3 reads CASRSGTGGVYGYTF. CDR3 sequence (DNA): TGTGCCAGCAGGAGTGGGACAGGGGGCGTTTATGGCTACACCTTC.

The CDR3 spells CASSIRREQYF. The DNA of the CDR3 is TGTGCCAGCAGTATTCGTCGCGAGCAGTACTTC. This chain connects TRBV6-2 or TRBV6-3 to TRBJ2-7; D is undetermined. Germline loops: CDR1 MNHEY, CDR2 SVGEGT. Trimming removed 5 bases at V and 6 bases at J, with 8 bases between. The CDR3 spans 11 residues.

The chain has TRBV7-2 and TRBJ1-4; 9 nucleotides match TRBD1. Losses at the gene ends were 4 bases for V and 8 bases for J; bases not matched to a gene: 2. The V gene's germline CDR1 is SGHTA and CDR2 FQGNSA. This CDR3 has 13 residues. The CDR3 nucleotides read TGTGCCAGCAGCTCGGACAGGGGCGAAAAACTGTTTTTT. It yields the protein CASSSDRGEKLFF. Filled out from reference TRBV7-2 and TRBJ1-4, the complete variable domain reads GAGVSQSPSNKVTEKGKDVELRCDPISGHTALYWYRQSLGQGLEFLIYFQGNSAPDKSGLPSDRFSAERTGGSVSTLTIQRTQQEDSAVYLCASSSDRGEKLFFGSGTQLSVL.

The CDR3 DNA follows: TGCGCCAGCAGCAAAACAGGGGCCCCGAACACCGGGGAGCTGTTTTTT. Its protein product is CASSKTGAPNTGELFF. The J gene is TRBJ2-2, the V gene TRBV5-1; 7 bases map to TRBD1. The V gene end was trimmed by 4 bases and the J gene end by 0 bases; junction bases not matched to a gene: 6. The CDR3 loop spans 16 amino acids. CDR1 is SGHRS and CDR2 is YFSETQ in the germline V gene.

CDR3 in DNA: TGTGCCAGCAGCTTGGTGGGTCCTCAGGCGAACTCTGGAAACACCATATATTTT. Its translation: CASSLVGPQANSGNTIYF. The rearrangement uses TRBV5-5 and TRBJ1-3, with D hard to call. V was pared by 0 bases and J by 0 bases, with 16 bases between. The germline V gene encodes CDR1 SGHKS and CDR2 YYEKEE (reference sequence). CDR3 length equals 18 residues. The whole variable domain, remainder taken from reference TRBV5-5 and TRBJ1-3, is DAGVTQSPTHLIKTRGQQVTLRCSPISGHKSVSWYQQVLGQGPQFIFQYYEKEERGRGNFPDRFSARQFPNYSSELNVNALLLGDSALYLCASSLVGPQANSGNTIYFGEGSWLTVV.

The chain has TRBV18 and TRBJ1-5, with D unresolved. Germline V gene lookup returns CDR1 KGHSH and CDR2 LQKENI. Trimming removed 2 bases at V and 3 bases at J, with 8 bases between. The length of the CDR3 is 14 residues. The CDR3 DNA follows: TGTGCCAGCTCACCATTTCAGAACAATCAGCCCCAGCATTTT. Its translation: CASSPFQNNQPQHF.

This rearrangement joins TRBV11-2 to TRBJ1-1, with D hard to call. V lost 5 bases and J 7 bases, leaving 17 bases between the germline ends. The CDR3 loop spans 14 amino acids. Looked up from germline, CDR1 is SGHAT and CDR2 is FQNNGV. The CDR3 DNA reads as TGTGCCAGCAGCCTCACGACATATATAAGTGAAGCTTTCTTT. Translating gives CASSLTTYISEAFF.

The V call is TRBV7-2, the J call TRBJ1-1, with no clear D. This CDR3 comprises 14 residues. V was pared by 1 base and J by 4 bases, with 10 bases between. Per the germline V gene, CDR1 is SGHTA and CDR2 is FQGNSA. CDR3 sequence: CASSLGRGGTEAFF. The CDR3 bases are TGTGCCAGCAGCTTAGGGCGGGGAGGCACTGAAGCTTTCTTT. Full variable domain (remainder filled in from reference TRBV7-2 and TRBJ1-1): GAGVSQSPSNKVTEKGKDVELRCDPISGHTALYWYRQSLGQGLEFLIYFQGNSAPDKSGLPSDRFSAERTGGSVSTLTIQRTQQEDSAVYLCASSLGRGGTEAFFGQGTRLTVV.

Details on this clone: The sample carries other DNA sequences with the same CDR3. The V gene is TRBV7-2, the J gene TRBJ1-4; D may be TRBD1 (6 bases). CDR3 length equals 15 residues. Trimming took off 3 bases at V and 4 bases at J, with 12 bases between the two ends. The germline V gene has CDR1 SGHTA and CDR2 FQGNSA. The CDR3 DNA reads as TGTGCCAGCAGCTTGATCGGGACAATTAATGAAAAACTGTTTTTT. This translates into CASSLIGTINEKLFF.

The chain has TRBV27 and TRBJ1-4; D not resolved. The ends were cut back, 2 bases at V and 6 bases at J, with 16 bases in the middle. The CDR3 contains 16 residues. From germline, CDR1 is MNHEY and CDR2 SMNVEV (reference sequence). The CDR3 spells CASSLRLPGRYEKLFF. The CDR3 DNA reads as TGTGCCAGCAGTTTACGACTCCCTGGTCGATATGAAAAACTGTTTTTT.

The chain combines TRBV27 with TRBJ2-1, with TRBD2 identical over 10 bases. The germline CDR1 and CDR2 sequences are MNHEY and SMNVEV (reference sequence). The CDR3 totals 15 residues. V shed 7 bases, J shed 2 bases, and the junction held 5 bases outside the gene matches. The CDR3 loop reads CASKQREGPYNEQFF. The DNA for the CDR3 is TGTGCCAGCAAACAGCGGGAGGGCCCCTACAATGAGCAGTTCTTC.

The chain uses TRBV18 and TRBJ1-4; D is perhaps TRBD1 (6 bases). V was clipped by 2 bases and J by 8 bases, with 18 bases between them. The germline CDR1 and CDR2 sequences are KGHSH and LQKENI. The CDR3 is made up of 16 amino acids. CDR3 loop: CASSPVGAGVREKLFF. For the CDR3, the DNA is TGTGCCAGCTCACCAGTTGGAGCAGGGGTTCGGGAAAAACTGTTTTTT.

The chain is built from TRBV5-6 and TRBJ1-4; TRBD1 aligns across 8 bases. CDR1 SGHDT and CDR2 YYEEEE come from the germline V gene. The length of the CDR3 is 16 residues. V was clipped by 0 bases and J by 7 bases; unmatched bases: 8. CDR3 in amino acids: CASSLGQGALGEKLFF. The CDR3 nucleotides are TGTGCCAGCAGCTTGGGCCAGGGGGCCCTCGGTGAAAAACTGTTTTTT.

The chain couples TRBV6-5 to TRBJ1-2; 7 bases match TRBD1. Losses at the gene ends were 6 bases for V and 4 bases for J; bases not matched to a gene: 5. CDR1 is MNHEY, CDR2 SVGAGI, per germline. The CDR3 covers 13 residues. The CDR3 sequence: CASRVGTAYGYTF. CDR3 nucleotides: TGTGCCAGCAGGGTCGGGACAGCCTATGGCTACACCTTC.

CDR3 loop: CASSSTGDNEQFF. CDR3 bases: TGTGCCAGCAGTTCGACAGGGGACAATGAGCAGTTCTTC. The J gene is TRBJ2-1, the V gene TRBV28, with 8 bases aligning to TRBD1. With V trimmed by 4 bases and J by 5 bases, 1 base remained unmatched. Germline-derived CDR1 and CDR2 are MDHEN and SYDVKM. The CDR3 has 13 residues.

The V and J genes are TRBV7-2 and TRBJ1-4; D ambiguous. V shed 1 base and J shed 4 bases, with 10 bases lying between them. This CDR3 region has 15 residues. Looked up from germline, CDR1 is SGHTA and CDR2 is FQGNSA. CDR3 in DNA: TGTGCCAGCAGCTTAGGTCCCAGTAATAATGAAAAACTGTTTTTT. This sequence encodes CASSLGPSNNEKLFF.

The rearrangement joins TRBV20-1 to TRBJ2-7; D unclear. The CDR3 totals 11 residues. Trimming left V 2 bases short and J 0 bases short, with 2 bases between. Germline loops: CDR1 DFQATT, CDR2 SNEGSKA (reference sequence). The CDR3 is CSARLSYEQYF. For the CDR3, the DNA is TGCAGTGCTAGACTCTCCTACGAGCAGTACTTC.

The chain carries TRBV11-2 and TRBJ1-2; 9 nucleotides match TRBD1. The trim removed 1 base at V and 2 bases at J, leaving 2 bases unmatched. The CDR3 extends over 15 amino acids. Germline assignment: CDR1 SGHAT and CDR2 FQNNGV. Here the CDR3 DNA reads TGTGCCAGCAGCTTAGCTGGACAGGGGAACTATGGCTACACCTTC. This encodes CASSLAGQGNYGYTF. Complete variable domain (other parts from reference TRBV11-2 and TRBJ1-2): EAGVAQSPRYKIIEKRQSVAFWCNPISGHATLYWYQQILGQGPKLLIQFQNNGVVDDSQLPKDRFSAERLKGVDSTLKIQPAKLEDSAVYLCASSLAGQGNYGYTFGSGTRLTVV.

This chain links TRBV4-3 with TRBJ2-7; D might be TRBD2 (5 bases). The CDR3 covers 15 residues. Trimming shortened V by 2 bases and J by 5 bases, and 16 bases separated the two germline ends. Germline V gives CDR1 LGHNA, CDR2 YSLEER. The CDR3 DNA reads TGCGCCAGCAGCCAAAGAATTGAGGGTCTGAACGAGCAGTACTTC. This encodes CASSQRIEGLNEQYF.

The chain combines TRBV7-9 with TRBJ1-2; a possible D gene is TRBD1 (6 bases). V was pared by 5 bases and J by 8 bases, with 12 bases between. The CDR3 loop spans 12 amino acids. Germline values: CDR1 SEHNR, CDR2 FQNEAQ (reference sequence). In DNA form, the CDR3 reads TGTGCCAGCAGCCTTCAGGGGTACGGCTACACCTTC. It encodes CASSLQGYGYTF.

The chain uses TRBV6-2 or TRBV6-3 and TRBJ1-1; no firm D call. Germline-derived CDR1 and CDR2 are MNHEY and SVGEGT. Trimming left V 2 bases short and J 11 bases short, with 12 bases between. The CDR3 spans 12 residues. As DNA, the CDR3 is TGTGCCAGCAGTTACGGAGCTATGCATGCTTTCTTT. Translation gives CASSYGAMHAFF.

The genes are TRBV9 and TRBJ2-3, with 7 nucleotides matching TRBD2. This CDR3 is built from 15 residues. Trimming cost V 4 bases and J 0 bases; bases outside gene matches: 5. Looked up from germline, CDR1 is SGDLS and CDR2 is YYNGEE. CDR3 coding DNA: TGTGCCAGCAGCTCAATTAGCGGGAGCACAGATACGCAGTATTTT. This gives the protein CASSSISGSTDTQYF.

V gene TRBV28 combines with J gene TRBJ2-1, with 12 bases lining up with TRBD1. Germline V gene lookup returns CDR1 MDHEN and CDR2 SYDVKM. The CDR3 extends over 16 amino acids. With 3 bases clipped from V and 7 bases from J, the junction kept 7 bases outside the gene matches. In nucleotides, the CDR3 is TGTGCCAGCAGTTTCATCTCGGGACAGGGGGCAAATGAGCAGTTCTTC. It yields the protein CASSFISGQGANEQFF.

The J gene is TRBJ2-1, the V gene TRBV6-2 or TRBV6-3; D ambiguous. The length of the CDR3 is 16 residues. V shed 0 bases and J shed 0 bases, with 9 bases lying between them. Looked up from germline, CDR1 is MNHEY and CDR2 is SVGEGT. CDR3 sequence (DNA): TGTGCCAGCAGTTACTCGAACAGTGGCTCCTACAATGAGCAGTTCTTC. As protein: CASSYSNSGSYNEQFF.

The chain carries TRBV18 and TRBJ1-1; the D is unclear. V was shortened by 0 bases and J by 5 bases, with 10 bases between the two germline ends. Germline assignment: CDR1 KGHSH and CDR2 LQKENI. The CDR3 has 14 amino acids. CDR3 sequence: CASSPPRVGTEAFF. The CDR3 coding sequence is TGTGCCAGCTCACCACCGCGGGTAGGGACTGAAGCTTTCTTT.

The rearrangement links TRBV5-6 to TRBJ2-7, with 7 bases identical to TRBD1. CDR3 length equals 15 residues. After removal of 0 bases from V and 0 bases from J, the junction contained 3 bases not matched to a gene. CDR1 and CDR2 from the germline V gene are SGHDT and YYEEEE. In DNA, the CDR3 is TGTGCCAGCAGCTTGGGGACAGGAAGCTCCTACGAGCAGTACTTC. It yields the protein CASSLGTGSSYEQYF.

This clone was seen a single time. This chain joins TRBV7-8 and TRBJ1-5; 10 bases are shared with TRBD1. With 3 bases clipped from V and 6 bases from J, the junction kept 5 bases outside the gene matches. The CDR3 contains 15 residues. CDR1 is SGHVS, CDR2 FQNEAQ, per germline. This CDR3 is CASSFGTGVGQPQHF. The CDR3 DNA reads TGTGCCAGCAGCTTTGGGACAGGGGTTGGTCAGCCCCAGCATTTT.